A selection of T cell receptor beta chains follows, all from one sample in a study of blood T cell repertoires in COVID-19. Measured with immunoSEQ multiplex PCR; TCRdb has only the in-frame clones, and not every one. The sample records some 110,000 clones, 80% to 85% being singletons. Sequencing was done on a sample of peripheral blood. These receptors originate from a man older than 75 with acute or convalescent COVID-19. Both conserved end residues are part of each CDR3. A D gene is named only where the DNA matches it firmly. Not every row has a clone size; where given, it reads once, few, many or a size class.

>NA|TRBV7-3|TRBJ2-2|TRBD2
TGTGCCAGCAGCCCAGGACTAGCGGGCGGGGAGCTGTTTTTT
CASSPGLAGGELFF
>NA|TRBV7-9|TRBJ1-1|TRBD1
TGTGCCAGCAGCATTAACGACAGGGGGAACACTGAAGCTTTCTTT
CASSINDRGNTEAFF
>once|TRBV3-1/TRBV3-2|TRBJ1-1|NA
TGTGCCAGCAGCACAAATATGGACACTGAAGCTTTCTTT
CASSTNMDTEAFF
>NA|TRBV5-1|TRBJ2-3|TRBD2
TGCGCCAGCAGCTGGACTAGCGGGATCACAGATACGCAGTATTTT
CASSWTSGITDTQYF
>NA|TRBV5-1|TRBJ2-4|TRBD1
TGCGCCAGCAGCGTAACGGACAGGGCGAAAAACATTCAGTACTTC
CASSVTDRAKNIQYF
>NA|TRBV5-1|TRBJ1-5|NA
TGCGCCAGCAGCTTAGGGGACTCGGCTAGCAATCAGCCCCAGCATTTT
CASSLGDSASNQPQHF
>NA|TRBV6-5|TRBJ1-4|TRBD1
TGTGCCAGCAGATTACAGGGGTCTAATGAAAAACTGTTTTTT
CASRLQGSNEKLFF
>few|TRBV6-2/TRBV6-3|TRBJ2-3|NA
TGTGCCAGCAGTTACTCTTTTTCTGATACGCAGTATTTT
CASSYSFSDTQYF
>few|TRBV28|TRBJ2-1|TRBD2
TGTGCCAGCAGTACCTTACTAGCGGGAGTGATAAAGTCCTACAATGAGCAGTTCTTC
CASSTLLAGVIKSYNEQFF
>NA|TRBV2|TRBJ1-1|NA
TGTGCCAGCAGTGTTCAGGGGTATAGTGAAGCTTTCTTT
CASSVQGYSEAFF
>NA|TRBV30|TRBJ1-5|NA
TGTGCCTGGAGTCCCCTGCGGGGAGACCATCAGCCCCAGCATTTT
CAWSPLRGDHQPQHF
>NA|TRBV6-5|TRBJ1-5|NA
TGTGCCAGCTGGCAGGGCAGTCAGCCCCAGCATTTT
CASWQGSQPQHF
>NA|TRBV14|TRBJ1-1|NA
TGTGCCAGCAGCCCATACGGGATGAACACTGAAGCTTTCTTT
CASSPYGMNTEAFF
>once|TRBV19|TRBJ1-6|NA
TGTGCCAGTAGTATAGCTTCTCCAGGGAATTCACCCCTCCACTTT
CASSIASPGNSPLHF
>NA|TRBV6-1|TRBJ2-1|NA
TGTGCCAGCAGTGATCTTGGACAGTCCTACAATGAGCAGTTCTTC
CASSDLGQSYNEQFF
>NA|TRBV28|TRBJ1-1|NA
TGTGCCAGCAGTTTCTACAGGGTGACCGGAACATACACTGAAGCTTTCTTT
CASSFYRVTGTYTEAFF
>NA|TRBV19|TRBJ1-6|NA
TGTGCCAGTAGTCCGCAGAATTCACCCCTCCACTTT
CASSPQNSPLHF
>NA|TRBV29-1|TRBJ1-4|NA
TGCAGCGGTGTAGACTCTCTCAATGAAAAACTGTTTTTT
CSGVDSLNEKLFF
>NA|TRBV24-1|TRBJ2-1|TRBD2
TGTGCCACCAGTGACCCGAGCGGGAGGGTCGACAATGAGCAGTTCTTC
CATSDPSGRVDNEQFF
>many|TRBV28|TRBJ1-6|NA
TGTGCCAGCAGTTTTAGTGGAGGCGAGAATTCACCCCTCCACTTT
CASSFSGGENSPLHF
>NA|TRBV25-1|TRBJ1-1|TRBD1
TGTGCCAGCAGTGGACAGGGGGCATGGGCTGAAGCTTTCTTT
CASSGQGAWAEAFF
>few|TRBV29-1|TRBJ2-7|NA
TGCAGCGCCGGGACGGGGGCCTACGAGCAGTACTTC
CSAGTGAYEQYF
>NA|TRBV3-1/TRBV3-2|TRBJ1-1|NA
TGTGCCAGCAGCCGCGGACAGCAGGGAACTGAAGCTTTCTTT
CASSRGQQGTEAFF
>NA|TRBV12-3/TRBV12-4|TRBJ1-6|NA
TGTGCCAGCAGTTTACGGTATTCACCCCTCCACTTT
CASSLRYSPLHF
>NA|TRBV18|TRBJ2-1|TRBD2
TGTGCCAGCTCACCACTGGCTAGCGGCAACAATGAGCAGTTCTTC
CASSPLASGNNEQFF
>NA|TRBV6-5|TRBJ2-2|NA
TGTGCCAGCATCAAAACCGGGTCTGGGGAGCTGTTTTTT
CASIKTGSGELFF
>NA|TRBV5-6|TRBJ1-6|NA
TGTGCCAGCAGCTCATTTTCTCAGGGAGGCTCCTATAATTCACCCCTCCACTTT
CASSSFSQGGSYNSPLHF
>NA|TRBV18|TRBJ1-1|TRBD1
TGTGCCAGCTCATGGGGACAGTCTAATGAAGCTTTCTTT
CASSWGQSNEAFF
>NA|TRBV5-1|TRBJ2-7|TRBD2
TGCGCCAGCAGCCCTAGCGGGGCGAGCTCCTACGAGCAGTACTTC
CASSPSGASSYEQYF
>NA|TRBV18|TRBJ1-2|NA
TGTGCCAGCTCACCTCTCGACTCCGGCTATGGCTACACCTTC
CASSPLDSGYGYTF
>hyperexpanded|TRBV19|TRBJ1-6|NA
TGTGCCAGTAGTCCCCAAGACGGGTGGAATTCACCCCTCCACTTT
CASSPQDGWNSPLHF
>NA|TRBV10-2|TRBJ2-6|NA
TGCGCCAGCAGAGCAGGGTCTGGGGCCAACGTCCTGACTTTC
CASRAGSGANVLTF
>NA|TRBV4-1|TRBJ1-6|NA
TGCGCCAGCAGCCAAGGACAGTCTGACTTCAATTCACCCCTCCACTTT
CASSQGQSDFNSPLHF
>NA|TRBV12-3/TRBV12-4|TRBJ2-4|NA
TGTGCCAGCAGTGTCCTAGCCAAAAACATTCAGTACTTC
CASSVLAKNIQYF
>NA|TRBV18|TRBJ2-1|TRBD2
TGTGCCAGCTCACCTATCGGGACTAGCGGTAACAATGAGCAGTTCTTC
CASSPIGTSGNNEQFF
>few|TRBV5-1|TRBJ1-2|TRBD1
TGCGCCAGCAGCTTGGAGGGACAGGGCACTGGCTACACCTTC
CASSLEGQGTGYTF
>NA|TRBV20-1|TRBJ1-2|NA
TGCAGTGCTAGAGGGGCCTATGGCTACACCTTC
CSARGAYGYTF
>NA|TRBV28|TRBJ2-3|TRBD1
TGTGCCAGCAGTTTATCCGGGACAGGGGCTTTTTCAGATACGCAGTATTTT
CASSLSGTGAFSDTQYF
>NA|TRBV7-2|TRBJ2-2|TRBD2
TGTGCCAGCAGCTTAGCGTCTAGCGGAACTAATACCGGGGAGCTGTTTTTT
CASSLASSGTNTGELFF
>NA|TRBV25-1|TRBJ2-1|TRBD2
TGTGCCAGCAGTGTTTATAGCGGGAGGGCCTACAATGAGCAGTTCTTC
CASSVYSGRAYNEQFF
>NA|TRBV4-1|TRBJ1-1|NA
TGCGCCAGCAGCCAAGGGAGGGGCATGACTGAAGCTTTCTTT
CASSQGRGMTEAFF
>NA|TRBV3-1/TRBV3-2|TRBJ1-1|NA
TGTGCCAGCAGCCCTCGGACAGCCAACACTGAAGCTTTCTTT
CASSPRTANTEAFF
>NA|TRBV29-1|TRBJ1-5|TRBD1
TGCAGCGGGGGGACAGGCCCCAATCAGCCCCAGCATTTT
CSGGTGPNQPQHF
>NA|TRBV5-4|TRBJ2-1|NA
TGTGCCAGCAGCCGAGTCAATGGCTACAATGAGCAGTTCTTC
CASSRVNGYNEQFF
>few|TRBV7-8|TRBJ2-6|NA
TGTGCCAGCAGCCCGCGGATGGGTACTTCTGGGGCCAACGTCCTGACTTTC
CASSPRMGTSGANVLTF
>NA|TRBV2|TRBJ2-5|NA
TGTGCCAGCGGACAACAAGAGACCCAGTACTTC
CASGQQETQYF
>once|TRBV28|TRBJ1-3|TRBD1
TGTGCCAGCAGCCTCGGACAGGCTGGAAACACCATATATTTT
CASSLGQAGNTIYF
>NA|TRBV6-5|TRBJ1-1|NA
TGTGCCAGCAGTACGGGGGTTGGGACTGAAGCTTTCTTT
CASSTGVGTEAFF
>NA|TRBV7-2|TRBJ2-7|TRBD2
TGTGCCAGCAGCCCGGTGGGTAGCGGGAACCCCTACGAGCAGTACTTC
CASSPVGSGNPYEQYF
>NA|TRBV27|TRBJ2-1|TRBD2
TGTGCCAGCAGCCGCCCCGGGACTAGCGGGAGGGAGCAGTTCTTC
CASSRPGTSGREQFF
>NA|TRBV14|TRBJ2-3|TRBD2
TGTGCCAGCAGCCCCAGACTAGCGGTCGTCACAGATACGCAGTATTTT
CASSPRLAVVTDTQYF
>NA|TRBV6-2/TRBV6-3|TRBJ1-2|NA
TGTGCCAGCAGTAAACGCTCCCTATATGGCTACACCTTC
CASSKRSLYGYTF
>NA|TRBV18|TRBJ2-3|NA
TGTGCCAGCTCACCAGTGGGAAACGGAGGTACGCAGTATTTT
CASSPVGNGGTQYF
>once|TRBV7-6|TRBJ2-2|NA
TGTGCCAGCAGCCGTCAGGGAACGAACACCGGGGAGCTGTTTTTT
CASSRQGTNTGELFF